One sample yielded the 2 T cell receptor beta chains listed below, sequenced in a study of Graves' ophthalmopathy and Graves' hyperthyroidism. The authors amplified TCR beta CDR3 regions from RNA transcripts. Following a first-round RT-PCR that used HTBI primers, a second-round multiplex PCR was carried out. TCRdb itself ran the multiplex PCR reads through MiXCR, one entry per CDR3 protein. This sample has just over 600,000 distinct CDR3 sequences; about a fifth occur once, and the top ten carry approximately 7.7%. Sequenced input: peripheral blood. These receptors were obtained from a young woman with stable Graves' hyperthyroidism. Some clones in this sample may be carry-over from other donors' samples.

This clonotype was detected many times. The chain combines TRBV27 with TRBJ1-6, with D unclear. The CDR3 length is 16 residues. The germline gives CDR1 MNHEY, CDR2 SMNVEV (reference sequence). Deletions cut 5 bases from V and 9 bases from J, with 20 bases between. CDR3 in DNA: TGTGCCAGCAGTCCGATGCGACTCAACCTAGGTTCACCCCTCCACTTT. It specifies CASSPMRLNLGSPLHF.

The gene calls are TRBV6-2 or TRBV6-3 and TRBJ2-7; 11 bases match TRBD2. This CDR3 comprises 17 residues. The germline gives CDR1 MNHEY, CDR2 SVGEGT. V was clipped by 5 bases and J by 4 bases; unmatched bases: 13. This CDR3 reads CASSKGRTGLAVYEQYF. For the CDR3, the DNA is TGTGCCAGCAGTAAGGGGCGAACGGGACTAGCGGTTTACGAGCAGTACTTC.